This T cell receptor beta chain was identified during a study of radiotherapy plus CTLA-4 blockade in lung cancer. Study-wide results and caveats: Once radiotherapy plus ipilimumab had been given, TCR clones derived from tumor expanded in blood. The best predictor of response was reported to be early blood T cell clone dynamics, with interferon-beta.

This clone was observed once. Its antigen is unknown. Ipilimumab CTLA-4 blockade and focal radiation were given to patients with chemo-refractory metastatic non-small-cell lung cancer. Some clones are missing from TCRdb's copy, which holds only in-frame ones; the method was immunoSEQ multiplex PCR. The sample yields roughly 90,000 clones, about 90% seen once. CDR1 is MNHEY and CDR2 is SMNVEV in the germline V gene (reference sequence). CDR3 size: 15 residues. With 3 bases removed from V and 4 bases from J, the gap between germline ends came to 15 bases. The sequencing here drew on peripheral blood, taken from a patient treated with radiotherapy plus ipilimumab. The clonotype was recovered from a human donor with non-small cell lung cancer that progressed on radiotherapy plus ipilimumab. The gene calls are TRBV27 and TRBJ2-5; D might be TRBD2 (5 bases). The CDR3 is CASSLAAGQVETQYF. Written as DNA, the CDR3 is TGTGCCAGCAGTTTGGCGGCGGGTCAGGTAGAGACCCAGTACTTC.